This T cell receptor beta chain was captured in a study of blood T cells in healthy people across ages (dated by TCRdb to between 2014 and 2017). About the full investigation: In model experiments, roughly one uniquely barcoded TCR beta cDNA molecule per two T cells was captured by template switching. The donors were divided into four age groups: young (average around 15 years), middle-aged (approximately 42), aged (around 59) and long-lived (about 84). Donors of different ages were randomly distributed across sequencing lanes to avoid experimental bias. Age-related changes in TCR beta repertoire diversity were measured in the study by deep sequencing normalized with unique cDNA molecular identifiers. Two additional independent replicas of 1 million unique cDNA reads from the same blood draw were analyzed for two donors (one aged 18 to 29 and one aged 80 or older). The paper as a whole reports these results and caveats: The long-lived group showed more naive CD4+ T cells, fewer expanded clones and increased TCR diversity than the aged group, suggesting age selection. Bulk unsorted PBMC profiling prevented conclusive comparison of naive and antigen-experienced compartments. A strong correlation was found between observed TCR beta diversity and the percentage of naive T cells measured by flow cytometry. Total diversity estimates from one million sequenced T cells were considered lower bounds and underestimates. Donor CMV infection status was unknown, potentially confounding age-related changes in expanded clonotypes. Observed TCR beta diversity per million T cells fell roughly linearly with age, and a significant reduction was already apparent by age around 40.

The roughly 39 donors, aged roughly 6 to 95 years, were systemically healthy Caucasian individuals from Russia. Each donor gave about 9.7 milliliters of peripheral blood, drawn into EDTA-treated Vacutainer tubes. Ficoll-Paque density-gradient centrifugation was used to isolate PBMCs, with at least 7 million per sample. Trizol reagent was used to extract total RNA from the PBMCs, yielding at least 6 micrograms per sample. For every donor, flow cytometry on a PBMC aliquot measured the percentage of naive CD45RAhigh/CD27high T cells. This clonotype has more than one count but fewer than ten. What antigen it recognizes has not been identified. Within one base of it there is no much larger clone, and no base qualities were kept. Receptor amplification or capture employed 5' RACE. The instrument was an Illumina HiSeq 2500. The second PCR ran for roughly 6 to 11 cycles and used a J-beta primer mix along with a sample-barcoded 5' primer. A template-switch 5' adaptor carrying 12 random nucleotides introduced a unique molecular identifier onto each TCR beta cDNA molecule. At least 3 million CDR3-containing paired-end reads were obtained from each sample. All of the RNA was converted into first-strand cDNA using the Mint cDNA synthesis kit, with a TRBC-specific oligonucleotide serving as the primer. Following uracil-DNA glycosylase treatment, a first 18-cycle PCR with universal primers M1SS and BC2_uni_R was performed on all cDNA. In the original analysis: For normalization, 1 million high-quality reads, each with a distinct molecular identifier, were randomly selected from each sample. Instead of being binned into consensus sequences, reads with shared molecular identifiers were discarded. MiTCR, run with a Q25 quality threshold and the strictest error-elimination algorithm, handled CDR3 identification, clonotype clustering and error correction. A nonparametric unseen species model with Euler transformation was used to estimate a lower bound on total TCR beta diversity. The raw public data were reprocessed by TCRdb itself: fastp quality trimming at Q25, MiXCR clonotype calling, in-frame beta chains only. Rows are combined by CDR3 protein, so each entry shows the most common genes and DNA. The V and J calls come from TCRdb's annotation, not from the publication. Across this sample there are approximately 1.5 million distinct CDR3 sequences, with about 45% seen only once. More than 4% of the sample goes to the ten largest clones.

Reading the germline V gene gives CDR1 SNHLY and CDR2 FYNNEI. From the cysteine up to the phenylalanine, the CDR3 has a length of 14 residues. Only the CDR3 DNA stays, 42 bases, in frame from base 1. V loses 3 bases at its end and J loses 2 bases; junction bases beyond the gene matches: 2. Input material: blood. The sequence was obtained from a woman younger than 30 in good health. This sequence uses TRBV2 and TRBJ2-7, with 9 junctional bases fitting TRBD2. The nucleotides are TGTGCCAGCAGTGATCTAGCGGGAACCTACGAGCAGTACTTC. Translated, it gives CASSDLAGTYEQYF.